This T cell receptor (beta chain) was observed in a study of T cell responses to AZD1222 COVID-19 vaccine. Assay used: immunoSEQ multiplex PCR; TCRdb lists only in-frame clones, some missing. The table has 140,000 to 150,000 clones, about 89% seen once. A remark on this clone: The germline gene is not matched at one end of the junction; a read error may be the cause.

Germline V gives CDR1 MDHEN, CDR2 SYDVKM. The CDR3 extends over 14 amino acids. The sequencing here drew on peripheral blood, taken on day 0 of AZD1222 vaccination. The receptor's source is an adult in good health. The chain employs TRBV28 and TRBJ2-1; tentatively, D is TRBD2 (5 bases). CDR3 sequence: CAGRAVRSYNEQFF. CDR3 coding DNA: TGTGCCGGCAGAGCGGTGCGCTCCTACAATGAGCAGTTCTTC.